This is a list of T cell receptor beta chains from one sample in a study of Ad26.COV2.S vaccination and SARS-CoV-2 variants. Sequencing was performed with immunoSEQ multiplex PCR; in TCRdb, only in-frame clones are kept and a portion is missing. Altogether approximately 280,000 clones are present, 70% to 90% being singletons, with the ten largest covering approximately 3.3%. This material consisted of peripheral blood, taken in a trial of Ad26.COV2.S vaccine versus placebo. These receptors originate from a person aged 18-65 years who received the Ad26.COV2.S COVID-19 vaccine or a placebo. Each CDR3 is given with its conserved first and last residue.

V: TRBV24-1; CDR3: CATSDSGQDTGELFF
V: TRBV19; CDR3: CASSIKGQGFYEQYF
V: TRBV15; CDR3: CATSRGNSNQPQHF
V: TRBV30; CDR3: CAWRGREDYYGYTF
V: TRBV5-1; CDR3: CASSSLGAGGAETQYF
V: TRBV19; CDR3: CASSIQSPGEQYF
V: TRBV5-1; CDR3: CASSTQGAAGYTF
V: TRBV4-1; CDR3: CASSQVGTSGYEQYF
V: TRBV4-3; CDR3: CASSQEPVGSTYEQYF
V: TRBV3-1/TRBV3-2; CDR3: CASSRPGLAGGETQYF
V: TRBV13; CDR3: CASSLRGMGQETQYF
V: TRBV5-1; CDR3: CAGLQGHSTTNYGYTF
V: TRBV5-1; CDR3: CASSLLGAANTGELFF
V: TRBV5-6; CDR3: CASSLGGGHGDEQFF
V: TRBV7-2; CDR3: CASSFWGALADTQYF
V: TRBV27; CDR3: CASSLGLLNTEAFF
V: TRBV28; CDR3: CASSFEQGGQVSNQPQHF
V: TRBV9; CDR3: CASSVGPGQAKSYEQYF
V: TRBV11-3; CDR3: CASSVAGIGGGAILEQYF
V: TRBV19; CDR3: CASSMVLAGAYEQYF